The 31 T cell receptor beta chains reported below all come from one sample, sequenced in a study of blood T cell repertoires in COVID-19. Only in-frame clones appear in the TCRdb table, and some are missing; sequencing was by immunoSEQ multiplex PCR. The repertoire holds about 190,000 clones, with 78% as singletons. Input material: peripheral blood. All receptors come from a woman aged 80 or older with active or convalescent COVID-19.

V and J are TRBV3-1 (or the pseudogene TRBV3-2) and TRBJ2-3; TRBD2 is a possible D gene (5 bases). This CDR3 region has 12 residues. Germline V lookup: CDR1 LGHDT, CDR2 YNNKEL (reference sequence). Trimming removed 2 bases from V and 14 bases from J, with 14 bases in between. Written as DNA, the CDR3 is TGTGCCAGCAGCCAAATCGGGCTAGCTGCGTATTTT. As protein: CASSQIGLAAYF.

This clone was picked up one time. The V call is TRBV11-2, the J call TRBJ1-2; 10 bases are a match to TRBD1. CDR1 and CDR2 (germline): SGHAT, FQNNGV. Germline trimming cut 0 bases from V and 5 bases from J; bases unmatched to any gene: 3. This CDR3 spans 15 amino acids. This chain's CDR3 is CASSLESDRGYGYTF. The CDR3 DNA reads as TGTGCCAGCAGCTTAGAATCGGACAGGGGGTATGGCTACACCTTC. Complete variable domain (other parts from reference TRBV11-2 and TRBJ1-2): EAGVAQSPRYKIIEKRQSVAFWCNPISGHATLYWYQQILGQGPKLLIQFQNNGVVDDSQLPKDRFSAERLKGVDSTLKIQPAKLEDSAVYLCASSLESDRGYGYTFGSGTRLTVV.

As for this clone: The junction shows a germline mismatch at one end, possibly a read error. This same CDR3 is encoded by further DNA sequences in the sample. The chain couples TRBV29-1 to TRBJ1-1, with unresolved D. This CDR3 region has 14 residues. Per germline, CDR1 SQVTM and CDR2 ANQGSEA. CDR3 coding DNA: TGCAGCGTGGAAGCAGGCCAGTTGAACACTGAAGCTTTCTTT. This sequence encodes CSVEAGQLNTEAFF.

The chain has TRBV5-1 and TRBJ1-2; D uncertain. Germline values: CDR1 SGHRS, CDR2 YFSETQ. V was pared by 2 bases and J by 6 bases, with 11 bases between. This CDR3 spans 13 amino acids. This chain's CDR3 is CASSFFGDDGYTF. In DNA form, the CDR3 reads TGCGCCAGCAGCTTTTTCGGAGACGATGGCTACACCTTC.

V and J are TRBV10-3 and TRBJ2-5; D is perhaps TRBD2 (6 bases). V was trimmed by 4 bases and J by 2 bases, leaving 14 bases between them. The germline V gene encodes CDR1 ENHRY and CDR2 SYGVKD. There are 15 residues in the CDR3. CDR3 region: CAISAPAGGQETQYF. The CDR3 DNA reads as TGTGCCATCAGTGCCCCCGCCGGGGGACAAGAGACCCAGTACTTC.

V and J are TRBV2 and TRBJ2-6, with a weak D call TRBD2 (5 bases). The CDR3 spans 14 residues. CDR1 is SNHLY, CDR2 FYNNEI, per germline. Trimming pared 4 bases from V and 2 bases from J, leaving 6 bases between. CDR3 residues: CASSVGAGANVLTF. The CDR3 nucleotides are TGTGCCAGCAGTGTCGGGGCTGGGGCCAACGTCCTGACTTTC.

V and J are TRBV24-1 and TRBJ2-3; D remains unclear. Trimming stripped 6 bases from V and 1 base from J, with 7 bases between. This CDR3 is built from 13 residues. Germline CDR1 KGHDR, CDR2 SFDVKD. The CDR3 region is CATSRQGTDTQYF. DNA of the CDR3: TGTGCCACCAGTCGCCAGGGCACAGATACGCAGTATTTT.

Details on this clone: Other DNA sequences in this specimen translate into the identical CDR3. The rearrangement links TRBV5-1 to TRBJ2-5; 12 bases align to TRBD1. There are 15 residues in the CDR3. Germline values: CDR1 SGHRS, CDR2 YFSETQ. V shed 0 bases and J 5 bases; nucleotides not matched to a gene: 2. CDR3 nucleotide sequence: TGCGCCAGCAGCTTGGGGGGACAGGGGGCGGAGACCCAGTACTTC. Translation: CASSLGGQGAETQYF.

The V and J genes are TRBV7-8 and TRBJ2-7; 7 nucleotides agree with TRBD1. V gave up 4 bases and J gave up 4 bases; unmatched junction bases: 10. In germline, CDR1 is SGHVS, CDR2 FQNEAQ. The CDR3 extends over 15 amino acids. CDR3 sequence (DNA): TGTGCCAGCAGCTGGCGGAGACAGGGTGGTTACGAGCAGTACTTC. This translates into CASSWRRQGGYEQYF.

This clone was counted between two and nine times. The rearrangement links TRBV15 to TRBJ1-3; 7 nucleotides match TRBD1. CDR3 length equals 21 residues. Germline assignment: CDR1 LNHNV and CDR2 YYDKDF (reference sequence). J lost 0 bases, V lost 1 base, and 18 bases had no gene match. CDR3 sequence reads: CATSRGDRGNPWTLSGNTIYF. CDR3 DNA: TGTGCCACCAGCAGAGGGGACAGAGGAAACCCTTGGACCCTCTCTGGAAACACCATATATTTT.

The chain is built from TRBV28 and TRBJ2-1, with 9 positions matching TRBD2. Germline trimming cut 2 bases from V and 4 bases from J; bases unmatched to any gene: 6. This CDR3 is 16 amino acids long. CDR1 MDHEN and CDR2 SYDVKM come from the germline V gene. CDR3 residues: CASSLGRRGGYNEQFF. The CDR3 bases are TGTGCCAGCAGTTTAGGTCGGCGGGGGGGATACAATGAGCAGTTCTTC.

This clone was counted between two and nine times. This chain links TRBV20-1 with TRBJ2-1; no definite D call. V gave up 3 bases and J gave up 6 bases, with 9 bases separating them. The CDR3 spans 12 residues. Per the germline V gene, CDR1 is DFQATT and CDR2 is SNEGSKA (reference sequence). The CDR3: CSASGRGNEQFF. CDR3 coding DNA: TGCAGTGCTAGTGGACGAGGCAATGAGCAGTTCTTC.

J is TRBJ1-2 and V is TRBV5-4; D gene unclear. The V end lost 0 bases, the J end lost 3 bases, and 9 bases lay between the germline ends. Germline CDR1 reads SGHNT; CDR2 reads YYREEE (reference sequence). This CDR3 spans 14 amino acids. In DNA, the CDR3 is TGTGCCAGCAGCTTGGGCGGACTATACTATGGCTACACCTTC. It is translated as CASSLGGLYYGYTF.

This sequence joins TRBV4-1 and TRBJ2-7; D might be TRBD2 (6 bases). The germline V gene encodes CDR1 MGHRA and CDR2 YSYEKL. This CDR3 is built from 14 residues. The ends were cut back, 0 bases at V and 1 base at J, with 7 bases in the middle. This CDR3 reads CASSQEAGSYEQYF. In DNA, the CDR3 is TGCGCCAGCAGCCAAGAAGCGGGTTCCTACGAGCAGTACTTC.

V usage is TRBV9 and J usage is TRBJ2-5, with 8 bases aligning to TRBD2. Trimming removed 0 bases from V and 2 bases from J; junction bases left unmatched: 12. CDR3 length: 18 residues. CDR1 is SGDLS and CDR2 is YYNGEE in the germline V gene. The CDR3 DNA follows: TGTGCCAGCAGCGTAGGATCGGTGAACGGGGGGGATCAAGAGACCCAGTACTTC. Translated, it gives CASSVGSVNGGDQETQYF.

The chain uses TRBV6-2 or TRBV6-3 and TRBJ2-1; 12 nucleotides match TRBD2. With 4 bases clipped from V and 4 bases from J, the junction kept 5 bases outside the gene matches. Germline CDR1 is MNHEY and CDR2 is SVGEGT. This CDR3 contains 16 residues. The CDR3 loop reads CASSSRTSGAYNEQFF. As DNA, the CDR3 is TGTGCCAGCAGTTCGAGGACTAGCGGGGCGTACAATGAGCAGTTCTTC.

This clone has just one count. The chain joins TRBV7-8 to TRBJ1-4; TRBD1 might be the D (5 bases). The CDR3 totals 14 residues. Germline V lookup: CDR1 SGHVS, CDR2 FQNEAQ. V was cut by 3 bases and J by 8 bases, with 13 bases left in between. CDR3 in DNA: TGTGCCAGCAGCTTGGGGGGGGTCCGGGAAAAACTGTTTTTT. As protein: CASSLGGVREKLFF.

This chain joins TRBV4-3 and TRBJ2-7, with 8 bases fitting TRBD1. Germline values: CDR1 LGHNA, CDR2 YSLEER. The CDR3 spans 16 residues. V trimming: 3 bases; J trimming: 0 bases; junction bases outside the gene matches: 7. In DNA, the CDR3 is TGCGCCAGCAGCCAGGATTGGGGACAGGTCTCCTACGAGCAGTACTTC. Its translation is CASSQDWGQVSYEQYF.

The sample holds many counts of this clone. Because the CDR3's place on the DNA is in doubt, the DNA is left out and the CDR3 is given as listed by TCRdb. V usage is TRBV28 and J usage is TRBJ2-7; the D call TRBD1 from the table was never checked on the DNA. The length of the CDR3 is 15 amino acids, counting both ends. Germline V gene sequence: CDR1 MDHEN, CDR2 SYDVKM. CDR3 region: CASSSSTGLSHEQYF.

The chain uses TRBV5-1 and TRBJ2-5; D possibly corresponds to TRBD2 (6 bases). This CDR3 comprises 16 residues. Germline assignment: CDR1 SGHRS and CDR2 YFSETQ. Deletions cut 0 bases from V and 3 bases from J, with 15 bases between. CDR3 in DNA: TGCGCCAGCAGCTTGGGGCTCGGGGGACTCGAAGAGACCCAGTACTTC. This gives the protein CASSLGLGGLEETQYF.

This sequence joins TRBV15 and TRBJ2-3; D is unclear. V lost 4 bases and J 3 bases, leaving 17 bases between the germline ends. Germline V gene data show CDR1 as LNHNV and CDR2 as YYDKDF (reference sequence). The CDR3 spans 16 residues. The CDR3 DNA reads as TGTGCCACCAGCACCCGACTGGAGATTCTAACAGATACGCAGTATTTT. This encodes CATSTRLEILTDTQYF.

V usage is TRBV28 and J usage is TRBJ1-5, with D possibly being TRBD1 (5 bases). Per germline, CDR1 MDHEN and CDR2 SYDVKM. V was shortened by 2 bases and J by 5 bases, with 10 bases between the two germline ends. This CDR3 region has 14 residues. In DNA, the CDR3 is TGTGCCAGCAGTTTAACAGGAAACCATCAGCCCCAGCATTTT. Translated, it gives CASSLTGNHQPQHF.

This clone has just one count. This chain connects TRBV4-3 to TRBJ2-1; tentatively, D is TRBD2 (7 bases). The CDR3 consists of 14 residues. From germline, CDR1 is LGHNA and CDR2 YSLEER. V lost 0 bases and J 15 bases, leaving 18 bases between the germline ends. The CDR3 protein is CASSQDPGGAVGFF. The CDR3 bases are TGCGCCAGCAGCCAAGATCCTGGGGGGGCTGTGGGGTTCTTC.

V gene TRBV6-2 or TRBV6-3 combines with J gene TRBJ1-2; perhaps TRBD1 as D (5 bases). Germline-derived CDR1 and CDR2 are MNHEY and SVGEGT. CDR3 size: 13 residues. The V end lost 5 bases, the J end lost 0 bases, and 7 bases lay between the germline ends. CDR3 amino acids: CASSVTANYGYTF. The CDR3, as DNA: TGTGCCAGCAGTGTGACAGCTAACTATGGCTACACCTTC.

The chain combines TRBV5-1 with TRBJ2-1; the match to TRBD2 covers 9 bases. This CDR3 has 16 amino acids. V lost 1 base to trimming and J lost 1 base; unmatched junction nucleotides: 3. CDR1 is SGHRS and CDR2 is YFSETQ in the germline V gene. CDR3 loop: CASSLYAGGSYNEQFF. The CDR3 DNA follows: TGCGCCAGCAGCTTGTACGCGGGGGGGTCCTACAATGAGCAGTTCTTC. Combining the CDR3 with reference TRBV5-1 and TRBJ2-1 gives the whole variable domain KAGVTQTPRYLIKTRGQQVTLSCSPISGHRSVSWYQQTPGQGLQFLFEYFSETQRNKGNFPGRFSGRQFSNSRSEMNVSTLELGDSALYLCASSLYAGGSYNEQFFGPGTRLTVL.

This clone appeared a few times. This chain links TRBV27 with TRBJ1-2, with TRBD1 as a possible D gene (6 bases). The V and J ends lost 2 bases and 7 bases respectively, with 17 bases between them. CDR1 and CDR2 (germline): MNHEY, SMNVEV (reference sequence). This CDR3 has 15 residues. CDR3 loop: CASSLSGGGLRGYTF. The CDR3 DNA follows: TGTGCCAGCAGTTTAAGCGGGGGCGGCCTACGTGGCTACACCTTC.

This chain's CDR3 is CASSAQTSGGQETQYF. In DNA, the CDR3 is TGTGCCAGCAGCGCGCAAACTAGCGGGGGCCAAGAGACCCAGTACTTC. The chain links TRBV9 to TRBJ2-5; TRBD2 matches 11 bases. CDR1 and CDR2 (germline): SGDLS, YYNGEE. The CDR3 consists of 16 residues. V lost 3 bases and J lost 1; bases outside the gene matches: 5.

In its sample, this clone was seen a few times. The rearrangement uses TRBV19 and TRBJ2-7; 7 nucleotides agree with TRBD1. The CDR3 is made up of 15 amino acids. The germline V gene encodes CDR1 LNHDA and CDR2 SQIVND (reference sequence). After removal of 9 bases from V and 4 bases from J, the junction contained 15 bases not matched to a gene. The CDR3 loop reads CASTSPGGVPYEQYF. The CDR3 DNA sequence: TGTGCCAGCACATCCCCAGGGGGTGTCCCATACGAGCAGTACTTC.

The V gene is TRBV5-1, the J gene TRBJ2-6; the match to TRBD1 covers 10 bases. Germline CDR1 and CDR2: SGHRS and YFSETQ. The V and J ends lost 9 bases and 3 bases, in that order; junction bases with no gene match: 6. This CDR3 comprises 15 residues. The CDR3 coding sequence is TGCGCCACCCGGACAGGGGGTTTTGGGGCCAACGTCCTGACTTTC. Translating it yields CATRTGGFGANVLTF. The full variable domain, completed using reference TRBV5-1 and TRBJ2-6, is KAGVTQTPRYLIKTRGQQVTLSCSPISGHRSVSWYQQTPGQGLQFLFEYFSETQRNKGNFPGRFSGRQFSNSRSEMNVSTLELGDSALYLCATRTGGFGANVLTFGAGSRLTVL.

The chain has TRBV18 and TRBJ1-2, with 9 bases fitting TRBD1. CDR1 is KGHSH, CDR2 LQKENI, per germline. The CDR3 has 15 residues. V trimming: 2 bases; J trimming: 4 bases; junction bases outside the gene matches: 5. CDR3 DNA sequence: TGTGCCAGCTCACCAGTCCCGACAGGGGGCTATGGCTACACCTTC. It specifies CASSPVPTGGYGYTF.

This chain connects TRBV5-4 to TRBJ1-4, with no clear D. The CDR3 runs 13 residues. The germline V and J ends were trimmed by 2 bases and 6 bases, with 8 bases remaining between them. Germline assignment: CDR1 SGHNT and CDR2 YYREEE (reference sequence). The CDR3 loop is CASSLAPDEKLFF. The CDR3 DNA follows: TGTGCCAGCAGCTTAGCTCCGGATGAAAAACTGTTTTTT. Full variable domain (remainder filled in from reference TRBV5-4 and TRBJ1-4): ETGVTQSPTHLIKTRGQQVTLRCSSQSGHNTVSWYQQALGQGPQFIFQYYREEENGRGNFPPRFSGLQFPNYSSELNVNALELDDSALYLCASSLAPDEKLFFGSGTQLSVL.